Listed below are T cell receptor beta chains from one sample, sequenced in a study of CD4 and CD8 cells across lung adenocarcinoma regions. TCRdb processed the PCR reads anew with MiXCR; each CDR3 protein has one entry. This table holds tens of thousands of distinct CDR3 sequences, less than 70% found once. Sequencing was carried out using CD8+ T cells from the center of a lung tumor. These receptors came from a female donor with lung adenocarcinoma. The CD4 and CD8 labels of this study may be unreliable. Both conserved end residues are part of each CDR3. D genes are given only for firm matches. Some rows have no size entry. The others give once, few or many, or a class for an expanded clone.

TRBJ2-7 TRBV27 . . CASSLRGRTYEQYF TGTGCCAGCAGTTTAAGGGGCAGAACCTACGAGCAGTACTTC
TRBJ1-5 TRBV4-2 TRBD1 . CASRTATGDDQPQHF TGTGCCAGCAGGACGGCGACAGGGGATGATCAGCCCCAGCATTTT
TRBJ2-5 TRBV27 . few CASSLTGQPPETQYF TGTGCCAGCAGTTTAACCGGACAGCCCCCGGAGACCCAGTACTTC
TRBJ2-2 TRBV4-1 TRBD1 few CASSQRPGQGRSTGELFF TGCGCCAGCAGCCAGCGACCCGGACAGGGAAGGTCCACCGGGGAGCTGTTTTTT
TRBJ2-7 TRBV3-1 . . CASSQGEGYEQYF TGTGCCAGCAGCCAAGGAGAGGGTTACGAGCAGTACTTC
TRBJ2-5 TRBV6-1 . . CAGSGGSGADTQYF TGTGCGGGGAGTGGGGGGAGTGGTGCAGATACGCAGTATTTC
TRBJ2-7 TRBV6-1 TRBD1 once CASSGQGGSYEQYF TGTGCCAGCAGTGGACAGGGGGGGTCCTACGAGCAGTACTTC
TRBJ1-2 TRBV4-1 TRBD1 . CASSHLQGRDGYTF TGCGCCAGCAGCCACCTACAGGGGCGGGATGGCTACACCTTC
TRBJ2-1 TRBV6-1 . once CASSPLGGGRNEQFF TGTGCCAGCAGTCCCCTGGGGGGAGGACGGAATGAGCAGTTCTTC
TRBJ2-3 TRBV6-1 . . CAGGRDTETQYF TGTGCCGGCGGCCGGGACACAGAGACCCAGTACTTT
TRBJ1-1 TRBV6-1 . many CASSIGYTEAFF TGTGCCAGCAGCATAGGGTACACTGAAGCTTTCTTT
TRBJ2-5 TRBV5-1 TRBD2 many CASSSGLAEGETQYF TGCGCCAGCAGCTCCGGACTAGCGGAGGGAGAGACCCAGTACTTC
TRBJ1-1 TRBV7-8 . . CASSSQENTEAFF TGTGCCAGCTCCTCACAGGAGAACACTGAAGCTTTCTTT
TRBJ1-1 TRBV10-1 . many CASSAAGTAFF TGCGCCAGCAGTGCGGCCGGGACAGCTTTCTTT
TRBJ2-3 TRBV27 . . CASRRRDRGPDTQYF TGTGCCAGCAGACGCCGGGACCGGGGACCAGATACGCAGTACTTT
TRBJ2-3 TRBV4-1 TRBD2 many CASSKNARLAGVSTQYF TGCGCCAGCAGCAAAAACGCGAGACTAGCGGGAGTAAGTACGCAGTATTTT